These 29 T cell receptor beta chains were all obtained from the same sample, sequenced in a study of blood T cell repertoires in COVID-19 (dated by TCRdb to about 2020). The library was generated by the immunoSEQ multiplex PCR assay. Sourced from immuneACCESS, this table was stored by TCRdb with only in-frame sequences that have V and J called. A share of the clones is absent; for the studies checked, an unresolved V gene accounts for under half, and the remainder has no known explanation. Here the sample has about 180,000 clones; about 85% occur a single time. The ten largest clones take up 2.9% of the sample. Sequenced: peripheral blood. The receptor set was obtained from a woman in her thirties with active or convalescent COVID-19.

The chain links TRBV5-8 to TRBJ1-6, with 8 bases fitting TRBD1. This CDR3 region has 14 residues. V trimming: 6 bases; J trimming: 9 bases; junction bases outside the gene matches: 8. Germline V CDR1 and CDR2: SGHTS, YDEGEE. In DNA form, the CDR3 reads TGTGCCAGCACTTCCGGGACAGGCCTTTCACCCCTCCACTTT. Its translation: CASTSGTGLSPLHF. The complete variable domain, with remaining parts taken from reference TRBV5-8 and TRBJ1-6, reads EAGVTQSPTHLIKTRGQQATLRCSPISGHTSVYWYQQALGLGLQFLLWYDEGEERNRGNFPPRFSGRQFPNYSSELNVNALELEDSALYLCASTSGTGLSPLHFGNGTRLTVT.

The CDR3 reads CSASLVGSYEQYF. In DNA, the CDR3 is TGCAGTGCTAGTCTAGTGGGTTCCTACGAGCAGTACTTC. The J gene is TRBJ2-7, the V gene TRBV20-1; D ambiguous. Germline-derived CDR1 and CDR2 are DFQATT and SNEGSKA (reference sequence). This CDR3 region has 13 residues. V gave up 3 bases and J gave up 1 base, with 10 bases separating them.

The J gene is TRBJ2-7, the V gene TRBV5-5; D gene ambiguous. V gave up 4 bases and J gave up 2 bases, with 7 bases separating them. The CDR3 covers 12 residues. CDR1 and CDR2 (germline): SGHKS, YYEKEE (reference sequence). The CDR3: CASSVPTYEQYF. DNA of the CDR3: TGTGCCAGCAGCGTCCCAACCTACGAGCAGTACTTC.

V gene TRBV30 combines with J gene TRBJ2-5, with 9 bases aligning to TRBD1. Germline-derived CDR1 and CDR2 are GTSNPN and SVGIG (reference sequence). The J segment lost 5 bases and the V segment lost 0 bases, leaving 7 bases of the junction unmatched. The CDR3 consists of 15 residues. The DNA of the CDR3 is TGTGCCTGGAGTGTGCTAAACAGGGGGCGCGAGACCCAGTACTTC. It specifies CAWSVLNRGRETQYF.

The chain links TRBV29-1 to TRBJ2-7; TRBD1 matches 9 bases. V shed 2 bases and J 7 bases; nucleotides not matched to a gene: 12. This CDR3 is built from 15 residues. Germline CDR1 is SQVTM and CDR2 is ANQGSEA. The CDR3 nucleotides are TGCAGCGTTGAATTGGGACAGGGCGTGTTTGATGAGCAGTACTTC. The encoded protein is CSVELGQGVFDEQYF.

This chain's CDR3 is CATSRTQGATNEKLFF. The CDR3 nucleotides read TGTGCCACCAGCAGAACCCAGGGGGCAACTAATGAAAAACTGTTTTTT. V gene TRBV15 combines with J gene TRBJ1-4; 7 bases align to TRBD1. CDR3 length equals 16 residues. Germline V gives CDR1 LNHNV, CDR2 YYDKDF (reference sequence). The V and J ends lost 2 bases and 0 bases, in that order; junction bases with no gene match: 3.

This clone was seen once. This chain connects TRBV19 to TRBJ2-2; D is possibly TRBD2 (6 bases). This CDR3 contains 15 residues. The germline V and J ends were trimmed by 5 bases and 4 bases, with 14 bases remaining between them. Germline assignment: CDR1 LNHDA and CDR2 SQIVND (reference sequence). This chain's CDR3 is CASSPSPGGTGELFF. DNA of the CDR3: TGTGCCAGTAGTCCAAGCCCCGGGGGCACCGGGGAGCTGTTTTTT. Looking up the rest from reference TRBV19 and TRBJ2-2 gives the full variable domain: DGGITQSPKYLFRKEGQNVTLSCEQNLNHDAMYWYRQDPGQGLRLIYYSQIVNDFQKGDIAEGYSVSREKKESFPLTVTSAQKNPTAFYLCASSPSPGGTGELFFGEGSRLTVL.

The CDR3 DNA follows: TGTGCCAGTAGTATAGGTCGTTCGGGCAGAGGGGAGACCCAGTACTTC. Amino acid sequence: CASSIGRSGRGETQYF. The chain is built from TRBV19 and TRBJ2-5; a weak D match, TRBD2 (5 bases). This CDR3 has 16 amino acids. Germline lookup yields CDR1 LNHDA and CDR2 SQIVND (reference sequence). Trimming took off 1 base at V and 5 bases at J, with 17 bases between the two ends. Based on the CDR3 plus reference TRBV19 and TRBJ2-5, the full variable domain is DGGITQSPKYLFRKEGQNVTLSCEQNLNHDAMYWYRQDPGQGLRLIYYSQIVNDFQKGDIAEGYSVSREKKESFPLTVTSAQKNPTAFYLCASSIGRSGRGETQYFGPGTRLLVL.

The gene calls are TRBV7-2 and TRBJ1-5; D is unresolved. Trimming took 3 bases from V and 3 from J, leaving 9 bases between them. Germline assignment: CDR1 SGHTA and CDR2 FQGNSA. The CDR3 covers 14 residues. CDR3 in amino acids: CASSFTDNNQPQHF. CDR3 DNA sequence: TGTGCCAGCAGCTTCACAGATAACAATCAGCCCCAGCATTTT.

The genes are TRBV5-4 and TRBJ2-3; 7 bases are a match to TRBD1. The V segment lost 3 bases and the J segment 2 bases; nucleotides outside the gene matches: 6. CDR3 length: 15 residues. The germline gives CDR1 SGHNT, CDR2 YYREEE (reference sequence). The CDR3 nucleotides are TGTGCCAGCAGCTCAAGACAGGGTATCACAGATACGCAGTATTTT. Translated, it gives CASSSRQGITDTQYF.

The chain links TRBV5-1 to TRBJ1-1; no reliable D call. Germline loops: CDR1 SGHRS, CDR2 YFSETQ. The CDR3 contains 16 residues. The germline V and J ends were trimmed by 4 bases and 5 bases, with 21 bases remaining between them. The CDR3 DNA reads TGCGCCAGCAGCCTAGGTTCCTTTCGGGGTTTGACTGAAGCTTTCTTT. Translation: CASSLGSFRGLTEAFF.

The chain recombines TRBV6-5 with TRBJ1-4, with a tentative D call TRBD1 (6 bases). Germline CDR1 MNHEY, CDR2 SVGAGI. V was pared by 7 bases and J by 1 base, with 13 bases between. The CDR3 length is 15 residues. In DNA form, the CDR3 reads TGTGCCAGCACAACAGGGAGTGAAACTAATGAAAAACTGTTTTTT. Its translation is CASTTGSETNEKLFF.

The rearrangement uses TRBV5-5 and TRBJ2-2, with 8 bases lining up with TRBD1. Germline assignment: CDR1 SGHKS and CDR2 YYEKEE (reference sequence). The J segment lost 0 bases and the V segment lost 4 bases, leaving 5 bases of the junction unmatched. CDR3 size: 16 residues. This chain's CDR3 is CASSVDRGANTGELFF. The CDR3 coding sequence is TGTGCCAGCAGCGTTGACAGGGGAGCGAACACCGGGGAGCTGTTTTTT. The variable domain in full, completed from reference TRBV5-5 and TRBJ2-2, reads DAGVTQSPTHLIKTRGQQVTLRCSPISGHKSVSWYQQVLGQGPQFIFQYYEKEERGRGNFPDRFSARQFPNYSSELNVNALLLGDSALYLCASSVDRGANTGELFFGEGSRLTVL.

The chain employs TRBV5-1 and TRBJ2-5, with 9 positions matching TRBD1. The trim removed 3 bases at V and 3 bases at J, leaving 3 bases unmatched. The CDR3 runs to 14 residues. The germline CDR1 and CDR2 sequences are SGHRS and YFSETQ. The CDR3 DNA reads as TGCGCCAGCAGCTGGGGACAGGGAAAAGAGACCCAGTACTTC. Translation: CASSWGQGKETQYF. Variable domain in full (rest from reference TRBV5-1 and TRBJ2-5): KAGVTQTPRYLIKTRGQQVTLSCSPISGHRSVSWYQQTPGQGLQFLFEYFSETQRNKGNFPGRFSGRQFSNSRSEMNVSTLELGDSALYLCASSWGQGKETQYFGPGTRLLVL.

The rearrangement uses TRBV7-9 and TRBJ2-7; D possibly corresponds to TRBD1 (6 bases). This CDR3 is built from 15 residues. Germline values: CDR1 SEHNR, CDR2 FQNEAQ (reference sequence). Trimming shortened V by 4 bases and J by 5 bases, and 18 bases separated the two germline ends. The CDR3, as DNA: TGTGCCAGCAGCTACCTTGGGACAAACCAGGACGAGCAGTACTTC. Translated, it gives CASSYLGTNQDEQYF. Full variable domain (missing parts from reference TRBV7-9 and TRBJ2-7): DTGVSQNPRHKITKRGQNVTFRCDPISEHNRLYWYRQTLGQGPEFLTYFQNEAQLEKSRLLSDRFSAERPKGSFSTLEIQRTEQGDSAMYLCASSYLGTNQDEQYFGPGTRLTVT.

The chain carries TRBV9 and TRBJ2-2; TRBD1 is a possible D gene (5 bases). CDR1 SGDLS and CDR2 YYNGEE come from the germline V gene. The V and J ends lost 3 bases and 0 bases respectively, with 15 bases between them. The CDR3 loop spans 17 amino acids. CDR3 in DNA: TGTGCCAGCAGCGAGGGGTCGGGCGGTGCGAACACCGGGGAGCTGTTTTTT. Its protein product is CASSEGSGGANTGELFF.

The CDR3 DNA is TGTGCCTGGAGCGACGGGACAATTTCCTCTGGAAACACCATATATTTT. This translates into CAWSDGTISSGNTIYF. The J gene is TRBJ1-3, the V gene TRBV30, with D tentatively TRBD1 (6 bases). There are 16 residues in the CDR3. Trimming left V 3 bases short and J 0 bases short, with 15 bases between. Germline-derived CDR1 and CDR2 are GTSNPN and SVGIG (reference sequence).

A few counts support this clone. This chain uses TRBV11-2 with TRBJ2-5, with 7 bases fitting TRBD1. Germline values: CDR1 SGHAT, CDR2 FQNNGV. V was clipped by 0 bases and J by 5 bases; unmatched bases: 9. CDR3 length: 16 amino acids. The DNA for the CDR3 is TGTGCCAGCAGCTTAGACGGGACAGTAGGAACCGAGACCCAGTACTTC. Its translation is CASSLDGTVGTETQYF.

J is TRBJ2-7 and V is TRBV11-2; 11 positions agree with TRBD1. V trimming: 1 base; J trimming: 5 bases; junction bases outside the gene matches: 7. The germline V gene encodes CDR1 SGHAT and CDR2 FQNNGV. The CDR3 runs 16 residues. In DNA, the CDR3 is TGTGCCAGCAGCTTAGGGCTGGGACAGGGGGGCCACGAGCAGTACTTC. Residues: CASSLGLGQGGHEQYF.

This chain connects TRBV29-1 to TRBJ2-5, with D uncertain. The ends were cut back, 5 bases at V and 5 bases at J, with 12 bases in the middle. CDR1 is SQVTM and CDR2 is ANQGSEA in the germline V gene. This CDR3 has 12 amino acids. As DNA, the CDR3 is TGCAGCGTTCTCGCCGGTATGGAGACCCAGTACTTC. Its protein is CSVLAGMETQYF.

The V call is TRBV27, the J call TRBJ1-5; D is undetermined. Germline-derived CDR1 and CDR2 are MNHEY and SMNVEV (reference sequence). Trimming cost V 2 bases and J 0 bases, with 8 bases left between them. CDR3 size: 15 residues. The CDR3 coding sequence is TGTGCCAGCAGTTTAATACATAATAGCAATCAGCCCCAGCATTTT. It codes for CASSLIHNSNQPQHF.

The V and J genes are TRBV25-1 and TRBJ1-1; D is unresolved. V was pared by 5 bases and J by 4 bases, with 11 bases between. Germline V gives CDR1 MGHDK, CDR2 SYGVNS. The CDR3 contains 13 residues. CDR3 nucleotides: TGTGCCAGCAGTCAACGGAGAGGCACTGAAGCTTTCTTT. Residues: CASSQRRGTEAFF.

V usage is TRBV27 and J usage is TRBJ2-7; TRBD2 matches 7 bases. This CDR3 comprises 13 residues. V was pared by 4 bases and J by 3 bases, with 3 bases of the junction left unmatched. Looked up from germline, CDR1 is MNHEY and CDR2 is SMNVEV (reference sequence). In DNA form, the CDR3 reads TGTGCCAGCAGTTATCGCGGGGGCTACGAGCAGTACTTC. Its translation: CASSYRGGYEQYF.

The rearrangement links TRBV7-2 to TRBJ2-7; 7 bases line up with TRBD1. The length of the CDR3 is 15 residues. CDR1 is SGHTA, CDR2 FQGNSA, per germline. V lost 0 bases and J lost 4; bases outside the gene matches: 6. CDR3 coding DNA: TGTGCCAGCAGCTTAGCTCTGTCAGGGGGATACGAGCAGTACTTC. Translating it yields CASSLALSGGYEQYF.

This chain links TRBV4-1 with TRBJ1-5, with unresolved D. V lost 4 bases to trimming and J lost 1 base, with 17 bases between them. Germline V gives CDR1 MGHRA, CDR2 YSYEKL. The CDR3 runs to 17 residues. This CDR3 is CASSPVPGQKSNQPQHF. The CDR3 nucleotides read TGCGCCAGCAGCCCCGTTCCAGGCCAGAAGAGCAATCAGCCCCAGCATTTT.

The gene calls are TRBV30 and TRBJ1-4; D unclear. There are 16 residues in the CDR3. V dropped 4 bases and J dropped 5 bases, with 20 bases sitting between them. Germline V CDR1 and CDR2: GTSNPN, SVGIG (reference sequence). The CDR3 reads CAWNDPGRGLNEKLFF. The CDR3 region has the DNA TGTGCCTGGAACGACCCCGGTCGGGGTTTGAATGAAAAACTGTTTTTT.

On this clone itself: One end of the junction fails to match germline, which may point to a read error. The gene calls are TRBV7-7 and TRBJ2-3; D possibly corresponds to TRBD1 (5 bases). The germline CDR1 and CDR2 sequences are SSHAT and FNYEAQ (reference sequence). This CDR3 has 14 residues. CDR3 sequence: CASSLSGLTDTQYF. CDR3 nucleotides: TGTGCTAGCAGCTTATCAGGGCTCACAGATACGCAGTATTTT.

The rearrangement links TRBV2 to TRBJ1-2, with a tentative D call TRBD1 (5 bases). Germline CDR1 SNHLY, CDR2 FYNNEI. V lost 1 base and J 0 bases, leaving 18 bases between the germline ends. This CDR3 has 18 residues. CDR3 sequence: CASSEGRGTTAANYGYTF. CDR3 DNA: TGTGCCAGCAGTGAAGGGAGGGGTACGACAGCAGCTAACTATGGCTACACCTTC.

The chain is built from TRBV3-1 (or the pseudogene TRBV3-2) and TRBJ2-7; 12 positions agree with TRBD2. CDR3 size: 15 residues. With 1 base clipped from V and 2 bases from J, the junction kept 0 bases outside the gene matches. Per the germline V gene, CDR1 is LGHDT and CDR2 is YNNKEL (reference sequence). CDR3 in DNA: TGTGCCAGCAGCCAAGCTAGCGGGGGGGCCTACGAGCAGTACTTC. This translates into CASSQASGGAYEQYF.